The clone carrying this T cell receptor (beta chain) was detected only a few times. The antigen remains unidentified. The CDR3 is 15 residues long. From germline, CDR1 is KGHSH and CDR2 LQKENI. V shed 1 base and J 8 bases; nucleotides not matched to a gene: 8. Primers included in the PCR were 60 Vbeta and 13 Jbeta primers. This table comes from immunoSEQ multiplex PCR, and its TCRdb copy is limited to in-frame clones, with some not included. The data show some 100,000 clones, about 83% seen once. The sample is drawn from a study of cytomegalovirus exposure and HLA in healthy donors. Findings of the study overall: It was only CMV serostatus that was available as immune exposure information.

J is TRBJ1-2 and V is TRBV18, with 9 bases lining up with TRBD1. This receptor was identified in a female donor in good health and CMV-seronegative. Sample: PBMCs. CDR3 amino acids: CASSPQGQGLWGYTF. CDR3 DNA sequence: TGTGCCAGCTCACCACAGGGACAGGGCCTCTGGGGCTACACCTTC.